The entry below gives a single T cell receptor beta chain sequence along with its context. Its antigen is not known. TCR libraries were prepared from 3,500 to 4,000 ng total RNA each. TCRdb re-called the 5' RACE reads and gives one entry per CDR3 protein, without DNA. The table lists about 380,000 distinct CDR3 sequences, with 2% to 3% in the top ten. This sample was included in a study of monozygotic twins with inflammatory bowel disease. Germline V gene sequence: CDR1 SGHKS, CDR2 YYEKEE (reference sequence). This CDR3 has 13 residues. After skipping T cell sorting, the authors isolated total RNA from whole blood. Study findings and constraints: Healthy twins shared more clonotypes with others than IBD patients, most markedly active ones.

J is TRBJ2-5 and V is TRBV5-5. The source is a human donor with ulcerative colitis or Crohn's disease, or a healthy co-twin of an affected twin (not recorded which). Sequencing was performed on blood. The CDR3 reads CASSLLGQETQYF.